This T cell receptor beta chain derives from a study of T-cell memory formation after mild COVID-19. Study results and caveats: There was no confirmation that second-wave clones peaking on day 37 were SARS-CoV-2 specific.

TCRdb analysed the 5' RACE reads with MiXCR anew, one entry per CDR3 protein. Among hundreds of thousands of distinct CDR3 sequences listed, roughly 21% were seen once. A word on this clonotype: What it recognizes is unknown.

CDR3 length equals 15 residues. Per the germline V gene, CDR1 is SEHNR and CDR2 is FQNEAQ (reference sequence). The V and J ends lost 4 bases and 6 bases respectively, with 16 bases between them. The sequencing sample was made of PBMCs or a T cell subset sorted from them (not recorded which). This clonotype was obtained from an adult woman who had mild COVID-19 (a few samples of this study predate the infection). Cell type and time point are not known. V gene TRBV7-9 combines with J gene TRBJ2-1, with D tentatively TRBD2 (6 bases). The CDR3 bases are TGTGCCAGCAGCTCGGGACTGATCCTGAGCAATGAGCAGTTCTTC. This translates into CASSSGLILSNEQFF.